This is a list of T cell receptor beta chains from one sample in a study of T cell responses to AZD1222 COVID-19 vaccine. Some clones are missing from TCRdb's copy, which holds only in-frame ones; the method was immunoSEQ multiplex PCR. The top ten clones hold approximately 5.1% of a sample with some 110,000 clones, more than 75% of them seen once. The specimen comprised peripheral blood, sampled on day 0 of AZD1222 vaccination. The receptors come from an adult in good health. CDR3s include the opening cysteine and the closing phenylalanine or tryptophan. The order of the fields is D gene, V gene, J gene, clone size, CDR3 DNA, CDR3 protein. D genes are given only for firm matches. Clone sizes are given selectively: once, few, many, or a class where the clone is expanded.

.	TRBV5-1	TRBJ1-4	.	TGCGCCAGCAGCTTGTATGGGACGGAAAATGAAAAACTGTTTTTT	CASSLYGTENEKLFF
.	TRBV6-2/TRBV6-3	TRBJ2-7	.	TGTGCCAGCAGTTACGCTCCTGTTACCTACGAGCAGTACTTC	CASSYAPVTYEQYF
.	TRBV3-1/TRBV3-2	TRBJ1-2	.	TGTGCCAGCAGCCAAGATCGGACGGGAGGCTACACCTTC	CASSQDRTGGYTF
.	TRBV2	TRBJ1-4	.	TGTGCCACGGGGGTGAATGGGGAAAAACTGTTTTTT	CATGVNGEKLFF
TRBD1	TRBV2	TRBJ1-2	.	TGTGCCAGCACCGGGACAGGGGACTATGGCTACACCTTC	CASTGTGDYGYTF
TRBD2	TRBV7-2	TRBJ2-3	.	TGTGCCAGCAGCTTCGGGGGGACAGATACGCAGTATTTT	CASSFGGTDTQYF
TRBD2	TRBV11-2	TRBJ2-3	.	TGTGCCAGCAGCTTAGACGGGGGGGCGATCGTGAGGACAGATACGCAGTATTTT	CASSLDGGAIVRTDTQYF
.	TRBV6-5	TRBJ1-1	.	TGTGCCAGCAGCCGATGGGACCGTCATGAAGCTTTCTTT	CASSRWDRHEAFF
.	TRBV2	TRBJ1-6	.	TGTGCCAGCAGGGGACGGAATAATTCACCCCTCCACTTT	CASRGRNNSPLHF
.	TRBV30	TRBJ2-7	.	TGTGCCTGGAGTATCCGGGGGCAAGACGAGCAGTACTTC	CAWSIRGQDEQYF
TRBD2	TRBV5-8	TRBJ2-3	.	TGTGCCAGCAGCTTATTGGCTAGCGGGGCTTCCGGGCAGTATTTT	CASSLLASGASGQYF
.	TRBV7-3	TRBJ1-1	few	TGTGCCAGCAGCTTAAGAGGGGGAGGTTCTGAAGCTTTCTTT	CASSLRGGGSEAFF
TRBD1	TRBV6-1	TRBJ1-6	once	TGTGCCAGCAGTGAAAGATCGTGGGGGACAGGGAATTCACCCCTCCACTTT	CASSERSWGTGNSPLHF
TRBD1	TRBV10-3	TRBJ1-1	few	TGTGCCATCAGGAACACAGGGGACACTGAAGCTTTCTTT	CAIRNTGDTEAFF
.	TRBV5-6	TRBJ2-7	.	TGTGCCAGCAGGAGGCGGACGGCCATCTACGAGCAGTACTTC	CASRRRTAIYEQYF
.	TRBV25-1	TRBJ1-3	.	TGTGCCAGCAGTGATGCCTCAACGGATCGTTTCTCTGGAAACACCATATATTTT	CASSDASTDRFSGNTIYF
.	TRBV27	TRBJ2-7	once	TGTGCCAGCAGTTTAATACCCTCGGGACATAGCTCCTACGAGCAGTACTTC	CASSLIPSGHSSYEQYF
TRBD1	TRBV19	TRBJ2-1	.	TGTGCCAGTAGGAAGGGACAGGCCCAAATGAACTCCTACAATGAGCAGTTCTTC	CASRKGQAQMNSYNEQFF
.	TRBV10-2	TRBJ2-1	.	TGCGCCAGCAGGGACCACTACAATGAGCAGTTCTTC	CASRDHYNEQFF
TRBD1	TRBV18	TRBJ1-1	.	TGTGCCAGCTCACCACCGACAGGGTGGGGCACTGAAGCTTTCTTT	CASSPPTGWGTEAFF
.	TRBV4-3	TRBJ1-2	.	TGCGCCAGCAGCCAGGAGGGACTTTATGGCTACACCTTC	CASSQEGLYGYTF
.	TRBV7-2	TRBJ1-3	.	TGTGCCAGCAGCTTAGCACTCGGCAGGGTGGCGGGAAACACCATATATTTT	CASSLALGRVAGNTIYF
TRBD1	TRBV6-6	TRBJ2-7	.	TGTGCCAGCAGTAAACTGGACAGGGGAGTAGGCGAGCAGTACTTC	CASSKLDRGVGEQYF
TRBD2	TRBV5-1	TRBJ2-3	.	TGCGCCAGCAGCCTCCAGGGAGGGGGCACAGATACGCAGTATTTT	CASSLQGGGTDTQYF
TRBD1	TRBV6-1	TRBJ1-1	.	TGTGCCAGCAGTGATGGGGACAGGGTAGGTGCTTTCTTT	CASSDGDRVGAFF
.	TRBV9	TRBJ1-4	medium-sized	TGTGCCAGCAGCGCCCGGGTGCACTCAACTAATGAAAAACTGTTTTTT	CASSARVHSTNEKLFF
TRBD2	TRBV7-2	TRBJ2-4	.	TGTGCCAGCAGCTTAGACCCAGCGGGAGGAAACATTCAGTACTTC	CASSLDPAGGNIQYF
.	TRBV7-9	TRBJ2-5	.	TGTGCCAGCAGCGTCACTCAAGAGACCCAGTACTTC	CASSVTQETQYF
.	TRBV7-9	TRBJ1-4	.	TGTGCCAGCAGCTTAGCACCTCAGGACGGGGAAAAACTGTTTTTT	CASSLAPQDGEKLFF
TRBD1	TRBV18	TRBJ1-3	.	TGTGCCAGCTCACCGACAGGGCCGGGTTCCGGAAACACCATATATTTT	CASSPTGPGSGNTIYF
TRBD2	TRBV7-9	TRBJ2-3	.	TGTGCCAGCAGCTTGTCTAGCGGGGGGGCTATCACAGATACGCAGTATTTT	CASSLSSGGAITDTQYF
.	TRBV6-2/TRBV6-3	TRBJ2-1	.	TGTGCCAGCAGTACGGCCAATGAGCAGTTCTTC	CASSTANEQFF
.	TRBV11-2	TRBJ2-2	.	TGTGCCAGCGGGGAGGAGAACACCGGGGAGCTGTTTTTT	CASGEENTGELFF
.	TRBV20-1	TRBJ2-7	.	TGCAGTGCTAGCGGGGCGGTCGAGCAGTACTTC	CSASGAVEQYF
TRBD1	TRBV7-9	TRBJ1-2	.	TGTGCCAGCAGCTGGGGACAGAACTATGGCTACACCTTC	CASSWGQNYGYTF
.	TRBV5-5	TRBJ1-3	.	TGTGCCAGCAGCGGTTACAGGGAGGCAGGAAACACCATATATTTT	CASSGYREAGNTIYF
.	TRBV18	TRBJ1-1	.	TGTGCCAGCTCACCACCAGGGCTCACTGAAGCTTTCTTT	CASSPPGLTEAFF
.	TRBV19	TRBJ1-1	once	TGTGCCAGTAGTTACGGACGGGCTGAAGCTTTCTTT	CASSYGRAEAFF
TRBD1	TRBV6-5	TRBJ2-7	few	TGTGCCAGCAGTTACAACCGGGACAGCTACGAGCAGTACTTC	CASSYNRDSYEQYF
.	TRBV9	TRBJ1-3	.	TGTGCCAGCAGCGTGGACAGAACTGGAAACACCATATATTTT	CASSVDRTGNTIYF
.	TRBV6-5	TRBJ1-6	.	TGTGCCAGCAGTTACTCAGGCAGTGATAATTCACCCCTCCACTTT	CASSYSGSDNSPLHF
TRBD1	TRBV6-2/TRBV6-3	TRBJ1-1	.	TGTGCCAGCAGCCGCGACAGGGTTGAAGCTTTCTTT	CASSRDRVEAFF
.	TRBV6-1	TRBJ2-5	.	TGTGCCAGCAGTGAAGCAGGGGGGTGGGAGACCCAGTACTTC	CASSEAGGWETQYF
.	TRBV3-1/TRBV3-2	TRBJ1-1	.	TGTGCCAGCAGCCAAGATCTCGGGGGGGGGTATGCTTTCTTT	CASSQDLGGGYAFF
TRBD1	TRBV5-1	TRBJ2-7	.	TGCGCCAGCAGCTTGAGTGGACAGGGAAACTCCTACGAGCAGTACTTC	CASSLSGQGNSYEQYF
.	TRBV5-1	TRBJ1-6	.	TGCGCCAGCAGCTTGGAGGGTGCCTTGAATTCACCCCTCCACTTT	CASSLEGALNSPLHF